The 6 T cell receptor beta chains presented below share a single source sample, sequenced in a study of blood T cell repertoires in COVID-19. The protocol was immunoSEQ multiplex PCR, while the TCRdb copy is restricted to in-frame clones and leaves out a portion. The sample lists roughly 230,000 clones, more than 65% seen once, with 3.6% in the top ten. Material: peripheral blood. The source is a woman older than 75 with acute or convalescent COVID-19.

In this sample, this clone turned up a few times. This chain joins TRBV5-8 and TRBJ2-3; a weak D match, TRBD1 (6 bases). Trimming removed 9 bases at V and 2 bases at J, with 13 bases between. CDR3 length: 13 amino acids. The germline V gene encodes CDR1 SGHTS and CDR2 YDEGEE. CDR3 loop: CAIPQGNTDTQYF. The CDR3, as DNA: TGTGCCATCCCACAGGGAAACACAGATACGCAGTATTTT.

The rearrangement links TRBV4-3 to TRBJ1-2, with 7 bases lining up with TRBD1. Germline V gene data show CDR1 as LGHNA and CDR2 as YSLEER. The CDR3 sequence is 15 residues long. Trimming took 3 bases from V and 7 from J; bases not matched to a gene: 11. Here the CDR3 DNA reads TGCGCCAGCAGCCACAAACAGGGGCAGCAGGGTGGCTACACCTTC. Translated, it gives CASSHKQGQQGGYTF.

The V call is TRBV6-5, the J call TRBJ1-4; 7 bases align to TRBD1. Germline CDR1 MNHEY, CDR2 SVGAGI. With 6 bases clipped from V and 2 bases from J, the junction kept 3 bases outside the gene matches. There are 14 residues in the CDR3. CDR3 region: CASRPTGTNEKLFF. The CDR3 DNA is TGTGCCAGCAGACCGACAGGGACTAATGAAAAACTGTTTTTT.

The rearrangement uses TRBV6-5 and TRBJ2-3, with 8 bases fitting TRBD1. Unmatched junction bases numbered 12, after V lost 8 bases and J lost 11 bases. The CDR3 is made up of 13 amino acids. Per the germline V gene, CDR1 is MNHEY and CDR2 is SVGAGI. DNA of the CDR3: TGTGCCAGCCAGGGGGCGGATGCGCACAGGCAGTATTTT. It translates to CASQGADAHRQYF.

This chain links TRBV12-3 or TRBV12-4 with TRBJ1-3; no clear D. The CDR3 loop spans 12 amino acids. The V and J ends lost 3 bases and 10 bases respectively, with 10 bases between them. The CDR3 is CASSLRVATIYF. The CDR3 nucleotides are TGTGCCAGCAGTTTGAGGGTAGCGACCATATATTTT.

The chain is built from TRBV11-1 and TRBJ2-2; maybe TRBD1 (8 bases). Trimming removed 7 bases at V and 6 bases at J, with 15 bases between. Germline loops: CDR1 SGHAT, CDR2 FQDESV (reference sequence). The CDR3 covers 14 residues. The CDR3 region is CASTKQGGSGELFF. The DNA for the CDR3 is TGTGCCAGCACCAAACAGGGGGGGTCCGGGGAGCTGTTTTTT.